These 10 T cell receptor beta chains were sequenced from one sample in a study of Graves' ophthalmopathy and Graves' hyperthyroidism. TCR beta CDR3 amplification used RNA transcripts. The workflow started with a first-round RT-PCR run with HTBI primers and then moved on to a second-round multiplex PCR. TCRdb fed the multiplex PCR reads into MiXCR, producing one record per CDR3 protein. The sample records roughly 500,000 distinct CDR3 sequences, around an eighth being singletons. The material sequenced was blood. The source is a woman in her twenties or thirties with Graves' ophthalmopathy.

This clonotype was found many times. This rearrangement joins TRBV4-1 to TRBJ2-7; 11 bases are a match to TRBD1. This CDR3 is 15 amino acids long. In germline, CDR1 is MGHRA, CDR2 YSYEKL. The J segment lost 3 bases and the V segment lost 1 base, leaving 2 bases of the junction unmatched. CDR3 in amino acids: CASSQGGTGGYEQYF. The DNA of the CDR3 is TGCGCCAGCAGCCAAGGTGGGACAGGGGGCTACGAGCAGTACTTC.

In DNA form, the CDR3 reads TGTGCCAGCAGTGACCAGACAGGGGGCTGGGAGACCCAGTACTTC. Its translation is CASSDQTGGWETQYF. This sequence joins TRBV6-1 and TRBJ2-5; 10 bases are a match to TRBD1. CDR3 length equals 15 residues. Germline V gene data show CDR1 as MNHNS and CDR2 as SASEGT. J gave up 5 bases and V 3 bases, and 6 bases lay outside the gene matches.

The table lists this clonotype with many counts. The rearrangement joins TRBV5-1 to TRBJ1-2; no firm D call. CDR1 and CDR2 from the germline V gene are SGHRS and YFSETQ. The length of the CDR3 is 14 residues. V was pared by 4 bases and J by 5 bases, with 15 bases between. CDR3 nucleotides: TGCGCCAGCAGCCCGGGCCCGGTGGGGTATGGCTACACCTTC. Its translation is CASSPGPVGYGYTF.

This clonotype occurred many times. V and J are TRBV28 and TRBJ2-6; unclear D gene. CDR1 is MDHEN and CDR2 is SYDVKM in the germline V gene. The CDR3 is made up of 13 amino acids. V gave up 6 bases and J gave up 0 bases, with 3 bases separating them. CDR3 loop: CASRNSGANVLTF. In nucleotides, the CDR3 is TGTGCCAGCAGAAACTCTGGGGCCAACGTCCTGACTTTC.

This clonotype was seen repeatedly, ten times or more. The chain employs TRBV30 and TRBJ2-4; 7 bases match TRBD1. The ends lost 3 bases at V and 11 bases at J; junction bases unmatched: 10. The length of the CDR3 is 13 residues. CDR1 and CDR2 from the germline V gene are GTSNPN and SVGIG (reference sequence). This CDR3 is CAWRRDRDGFQYF. CDR3 coding DNA: TGTGCCTGGAGAAGAGACAGGGATGGTTTTCAGTACTTC. Combining the CDR3 with reference TRBV30 and TRBJ2-4 gives the whole variable domain SQTIHQWPATLVQPVGSPLSLECTVEGTSNPNLYWYRQAAGRGLQLLFYSVGIGQISSEVPQNLSASRPQDRQFILSSKKLLLSDSGFYLCAWRRDRDGFQYFGAGTRLSVL.

This clonotype was recorded many times. This chain joins TRBV28 and TRBJ2-7; D is ambiguous. Trimming removed 6 bases at V and 3 bases at J, with 9 bases between. This CDR3 region has 12 residues. In germline, CDR1 is MDHEN, CDR2 SYDVKM. CDR3 bases: TGTGCCAGCAGAAGCCCCCTCTACGAGCAGTACTTC. Protein product: CASRSPLYEQYF.

This clonotype appeared many times. V usage is TRBV7-2 and J usage is TRBJ2-5; D tentatively fits TRBD1 or TRBD2 (5 bases each). Between the trimmed V and J ends, which lost 6 bases and 5 bases, there was a span of 10 bases. The CDR3 is 12 residues long. CDR1 and CDR2 from the germline V gene are SGHTA and FQGNSA. CDR3 DNA sequence: TGTGCCAGCAGAGGGACCGCGGAGACCCAGTACTTC. This codes for CASRGTAETQYF.

This clonotype was recorded many times. V gene TRBV2 combines with J gene TRBJ1-1; D is undetermined. The V gene's germline CDR1 is SNHLY and CDR2 FYNNEI. The CDR3 has 13 residues. Trimming took off 5 bases at V and 4 bases at J, with 11 bases between the two ends. The CDR3 DNA is TGTGCCAGCAGTATCGTGAAATCCACTGAAGCTTTCTTT. Translation gives CASSIVKSTEAFF.

Ten or more counts support this clonotype. V usage is TRBV6-1 and J usage is TRBJ1-1, with a weak D call TRBD1 (6 bases). The CDR3 runs 16 residues. Germline values: CDR1 MNHNS, CDR2 SASEGT. V was trimmed by 6 bases and J by 7 bases, leaving 24 bases between them. CDR3 sequence: CASRHQTFDRTDEAFF. CDR3 in DNA: TGTGCCAGCAGGCACCAAACGTTTGACAGGACTGATGAAGCTTTCTTT.

This clonotype was seen repeatedly, ten times or more. A much larger clone differs from this one at a single base, so this may be a read error. This chain links TRBV6-1 with TRBJ2-5; 11 positions match TRBD1. Looked up from germline, CDR1 is MNHNS and CDR2 is SASEGT. The CDR3 covers 16 residues. CDR3 coding DNA: TGTGCCAGCAGTAAAGCGGCGGGACAGGGGGAGGAGACCCAGCACTTC. Translating it yields CASSKAAGQGEETQHF.